Listed below are T cell receptor beta chains from one sample, sequenced in a study of blood T cell repertoires in COVID-19. Sequencing was performed with immunoSEQ multiplex PCR; in TCRdb, only in-frame clones are kept and a portion is missing. The sample lists about 97,000 clones, 84% occurring once. Source material: peripheral blood. Source of these receptors: a man in his forties with active or convalescent COVID-19. Each CDR3 is given with its conserved first and last residue. The D gene is left open where the match is weak. Clone size is given for some rows only: seen once, a few or many times, or a class if the clone is expanded.

J gene: TRBJ1-5
clone size: .
V gene: TRBV9
D gene: TRBD1
CDR3 DNA: TGTGCCAGCAGCCTCGGACAGGGTCACAATCAGCCCCAGCATTTT
CDR3 protein: CASSLGQGHNQPQHF

J gene: TRBJ1-5
clone size: .
V gene: TRBV12-3/TRBV12-4
D gene: TRBD1
CDR3 DNA: TGTGCCAGCAGACGGACAGGGGAGAGGCCCCAGCATTTT
CDR3 protein: CASRRTGERPQHF

J gene: TRBJ2-2
clone size: .
V gene: TRBV6-6
D gene: TRBD2
CDR3 DNA: TGTGCCAGCAGTTACTCAGCGGGGGTAGACACCGGGGAGCTGTTTTTT
CDR3 protein: CASSYSAGVDTGELFF

J gene: TRBJ2-1
clone size: .
V gene: TRBV7-3
D gene: TRBD2
CDR3 DNA: TGTGCCAGCAGCTTGATAAGCGGGGGGGCGTATGAGCAGTTCTTC
CDR3 protein: CASSLISGGAYEQFF

J gene: TRBJ2-7
clone size: .
V gene: TRBV7-9
D gene: TRBD1
CDR3 DNA: TGTGCCAGCAGCTCTGGGACAGGGGCCTACGAGCAGTACTTC
CDR3 protein: CASSSGTGAYEQYF

J gene: TRBJ2-2
clone size: .
V gene: TRBV7-2
D gene: TRBD1
CDR3 DNA: TGTGCCAGCAGCTCGACTTGGACAGGGGGCGCCACCGGGGAGCTGTTTTTT
CDR3 protein: CASSSTWTGGATGELFF

J gene: TRBJ2-5
clone size: once
V gene: TRBV11-1
D gene: .
CDR3 DNA: TGTGCCAGCAGCTTCTTCGGTAAAGAGACCCAGTACTTC
CDR3 protein: CASSFFGKETQYF

J gene: TRBJ2-5
clone size: .
V gene: TRBV7-2
D gene: TRBD1
CDR3 DNA: TGTGCCAGCAGACCAGGACAGGGAATAGGAGGGACCCAGTACTTC
CDR3 protein: CASRPGQGIGGTQYF

J gene: TRBJ1-4
clone size: .
V gene: TRBV2
D gene: .
CDR3 DNA: TGTGCCAGCAGTGTTGATCAGGGACAAGAAAAACTGTTTTTT
CDR3 protein: CASSVDQGQEKLFF

J gene: TRBJ1-6
clone size: .
V gene: TRBV19
D gene: TRBD1
CDR3 DNA: TGTGCCAGTAGTATTGTTGGGACAGTGAATTCACCCCTCCACTTT
CDR3 protein: CASSIVGTVNSPLHF

J gene: TRBJ1-4
clone size: .
V gene: TRBV7-9
D gene: .
CDR3 DNA: TGTGCCAGCAGTACCGGAGGGCTTAATGAAAAACTGTTTTTT
CDR3 protein: CASSTGGLNEKLFF

J gene: TRBJ2-5
clone size: once
V gene: TRBV7-2
D gene: .
CDR3 DNA: TGTGCCAGCAGCTTACTCGGGGAAGAGACCCAGTACTTC
CDR3 protein: CASSLLGEETQYF

J gene: TRBJ1-3
clone size: .
V gene: TRBV19
D gene: TRBD1
CDR3 DNA: TGTGCCAGTAGTGTCGGGACAGTTGGAAACACCATATATTTT
CDR3 protein: CASSVGTVGNTIYF

J gene: TRBJ1-5
clone size: .
V gene: TRBV6-2/TRBV6-3
D gene: .
CDR3 DNA: TGTGCCAGCAGTCCCATGACAGGTCAGCCCCAGCATTTT
CDR3 protein: CASSPMTGQPQHF

J gene: TRBJ2-7
clone size: once
V gene: TRBV19
D gene: TRBD1
CDR3 DNA: TGTGCCAGTAGTATCGGGGGGACAGGGGGCTACGAGCAGTACTTC
CDR3 protein: CASSIGGTGGYEQYF

J gene: TRBJ2-7
clone size: .
V gene: TRBV5-1
D gene: .
CDR3 DNA: TGCGCCAGCAGCAGGACTCCAGAGATCTACGAGCAGTACTTC
CDR3 protein: CASSRTPEIYEQYF

J gene: TRBJ2-1
clone size: .
V gene: TRBV11-1
D gene: .
CDR3 DNA: TGTGCCAGCAGCTCGATTAGCGGTGAGCAGTTCTTC
CDR3 protein: CASSSISGEQFF

J gene: TRBJ2-2
clone size: .
V gene: TRBV6-5
D gene: .
CDR3 DNA: TGTGCCAGCGGACGAAACAGGTACAACACCGGGGAGCTGTTTTTT
CDR3 protein: CASGRNRYNTGELFF

J gene: TRBJ2-5
clone size: .
V gene: TRBV19
D gene: TRBD2
CDR3 DNA: TGTGCCAGTAGTATCAGCGGGGGCAGAGTGGAGACCCAGTACTTC
CDR3 protein: CASSISGGRVETQYF

J gene: TRBJ1-2
clone size: .
V gene: TRBV13
D gene: .
CDR3 DNA: TGTGCCAGCAGCTTTTCGGGTGCTATCTATGGCTACACCTTC
CDR3 protein: CASSFSGAIYGYTF

J gene: TRBJ2-2
clone size: .
V gene: TRBV29-1
D gene: .
CDR3 DNA: TGCAGCACCCAACGGGGTATTGGAACGGGGGAGCTGTTTTTT
CDR3 protein: CSTQRGIGTGELFF

J gene: TRBJ1-2
clone size: many
V gene: TRBV9
D gene: .
CDR3 DNA: TGTGCCAGCAGCGTAGAGGGCAGGGGATTGATGTCGGGAAGTAATGGCTACACCTTC
CDR3 protein: CASSVEGRGLMSGSNGYTF

J gene: TRBJ1-2
clone size: .
V gene: TRBV2
D gene: .
CDR3 DNA: TGTGCCAGCAGTGACAGATATGGCTACACCTTC
CDR3 protein: CASSDRYGYTF

J gene: TRBJ1-2
clone size: .
V gene: TRBV2
D gene: .
CDR3 DNA: TGTGCCAGCAGTGAACCCCTGTCCGGGTATGGCTACACCTTC
CDR3 protein: CASSEPLSGYGYTF

J gene: TRBJ1-2
clone size: .
V gene: TRBV29-1
D gene: .
CDR3 DNA: TGCAGCGTTGACAGGGGAGGCTACACCTTC
CDR3 protein: CSVDRGGYTF